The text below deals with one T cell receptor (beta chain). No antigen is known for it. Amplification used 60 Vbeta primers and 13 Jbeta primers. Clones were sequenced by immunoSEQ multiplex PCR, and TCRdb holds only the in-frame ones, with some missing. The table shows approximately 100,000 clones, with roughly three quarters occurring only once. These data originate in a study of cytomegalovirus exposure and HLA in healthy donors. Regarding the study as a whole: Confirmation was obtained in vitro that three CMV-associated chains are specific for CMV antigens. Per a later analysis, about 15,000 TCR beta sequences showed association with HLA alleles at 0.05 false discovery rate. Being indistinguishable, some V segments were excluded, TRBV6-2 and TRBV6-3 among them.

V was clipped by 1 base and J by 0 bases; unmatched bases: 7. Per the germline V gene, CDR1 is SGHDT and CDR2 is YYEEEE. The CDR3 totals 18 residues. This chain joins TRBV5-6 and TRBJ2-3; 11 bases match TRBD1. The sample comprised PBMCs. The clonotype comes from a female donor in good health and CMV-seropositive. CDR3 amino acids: CASSLYRTGGISTDTQYF. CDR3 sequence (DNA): TGTGCCAGCAGCTTGTATCGGACAGGGGGCATCAGCACAGATACGCAGTATTTT.